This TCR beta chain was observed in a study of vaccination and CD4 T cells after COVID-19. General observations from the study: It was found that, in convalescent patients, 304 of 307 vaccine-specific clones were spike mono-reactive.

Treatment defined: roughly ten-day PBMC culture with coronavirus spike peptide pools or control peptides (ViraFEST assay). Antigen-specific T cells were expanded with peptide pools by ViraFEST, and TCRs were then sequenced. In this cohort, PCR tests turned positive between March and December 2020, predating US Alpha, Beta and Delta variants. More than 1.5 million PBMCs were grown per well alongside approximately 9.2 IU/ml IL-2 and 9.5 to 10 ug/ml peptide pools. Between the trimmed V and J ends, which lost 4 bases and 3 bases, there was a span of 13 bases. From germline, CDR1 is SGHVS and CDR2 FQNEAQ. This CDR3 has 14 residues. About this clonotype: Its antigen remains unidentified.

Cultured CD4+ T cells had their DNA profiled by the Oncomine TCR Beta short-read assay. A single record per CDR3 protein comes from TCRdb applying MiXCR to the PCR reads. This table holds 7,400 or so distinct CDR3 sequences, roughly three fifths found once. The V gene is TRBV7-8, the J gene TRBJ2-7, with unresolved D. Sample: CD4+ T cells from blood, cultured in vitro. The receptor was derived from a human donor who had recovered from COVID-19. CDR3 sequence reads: CASSYGWVGYEQYF. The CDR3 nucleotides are TGTGCCAGCAGCTATGGGTGGGTTGGCTACGAGCAGTACTTC.